This T cell receptor (beta chain) originates from a study of cytomegalovirus exposure and HLA in healthy donors. Broader study findings: An analysis done earlier found most TCR beta V segments productive about 90% or about 30% of the time. What a later analysis reportedly showed was that an Asian-associated ancestry cluster had fewer N-insertions than the 666-donor mean.

PCR primers comprised 60 Vbeta and 13 Jbeta primers. Authors' data handling: Later, roughly 86 million unique TCR beta chains were counted in an analysis, and about 10 million of them were shared. Sequencing was performed with immunoSEQ multiplex PCR; in TCRdb, only in-frame clones are kept and a portion is missing. D and trimming come from the DNA, and the V and J calls and clone size come from that table. This table holds 130,000 to 150,000 clones, 78% found once. Trimming took 0 bases from V and 6 from J; bases not matched to a gene: 5. Germline CDR1 MNHNY, CDR2 SVGAGI (reference sequence). CDR3 length: 15 residues. A remark on this clone: Its antigen remains unknown.

J is TRBJ2-4 and V is TRBV6-6, with 7 bases fitting TRBD1. The source material was PBMCs. The clonotype originates from a woman aged 18-30 years in good health and CMV-seropositive. The CDR3 DNA reads as TGTGCCAGCAGTTACTCCAGGGACAGAAGAAACATTCAGTACTTC. Translating gives CASSYSRDRRNIQYF.